Listed here are 19 T cell receptor beta chains from one sample, sequenced in a study of early T cells in non-severe SARS-CoV-2 infection. Each CDR3 protein gets one entry after TCRdb re-called the 5' RACE reads with MiXCR. The table has roughly 52,000 distinct CDR3 sequences, around 6.5% seen once. The sample in question was whole blood, obtained at baseline. The receptors were gathered from an adult who was a healthcare worker with PCR-confirmed SARS-CoV-2 infection or an uninfected control (not recorded which).

This clonotype was seen repeatedly, ten times or more. This chain uses TRBV30 with TRBJ1-1, with a weak D call TRBD1 (5 bases). The CDR3 runs to 13 residues. V was clipped by 3 bases and J by 10 bases, with 18 bases between them. Germline CDR1 GTSNPN, CDR2 SVGIG (reference sequence). The CDR3 nucleotides read TGTGCCTGGAGCCTCTGGGAGGGGTCGGGAGCTTTCTTT. Amino acid sequence: CAWSLWEGSGAFF.

There are many counts of this clonotype. The chain recombines TRBV12-3 or TRBV12-4 with TRBJ2-1; D possibly corresponds to TRBD1 (5 bases). V gave up 5 bases and J gave up 10 bases, with 12 bases separating them. This CDR3 has 12 residues. The CDR3: CASSTEYREQFF. The DNA for the CDR3 is TGTGCCAGCAGTACAGAGTACAGGGAGCAGTTCTTC.

The V gene is TRBV7-2, the J gene TRBJ2-5, with 9 bases matching TRBD2. From germline, CDR1 is SGHTA and CDR2 FQGNSA. The CDR3 is 18 amino acids. V lost 1 base, J lost 1 base, and 10 bases stayed unmatched. CDR3: CASSLVYGSGGFQETQYF. In DNA, the CDR3 is TGTGCCAGCAGCTTAGTTTACGGTAGCGGGGGATTCCAAGAGACCCAGTACTTC.

J is TRBJ1-1 and V is TRBV20-1; 10 bases fit TRBD1. This CDR3 is built from 15 residues. Germline V gene data show CDR1 as DFQATT and CDR2 as SNEGSKA (reference sequence). Unmatched junction bases numbered 7, after V lost 3 bases and J lost 3 bases. The DNA for the CDR3 is TGCAGTGCTAGTTCACCGGGACAGGGGCACACTGAAGCTTTCTTT. Translating it yields CSASSPGQGHTEAFF.

This clonotype appeared many times. V and J are TRBV15 and TRBJ2-1; tentatively, D is TRBD1 (6 bases). V was trimmed by 5 bases and J by 6 bases, leaving 20 bases between them. CDR1 is LNHNV, CDR2 YYDKDF, per germline (reference sequence). CDR3 length: 16 amino acids. CDR3 amino acids: CATSVMLGQIPNEQFF. CDR3 DNA sequence: TGTGCCACCAGCGTCATGCTCGGACAGATACCCAATGAGCAGTTCTTC.

This clonotype showed up just a few times. The J gene is TRBJ1-6, the V gene TRBV3-1, with a tentative D call TRBD1 (6 bases). The CDR3 is 14 amino acids. CDR1 and CDR2 (germline): LGHDT, YNNKEL (reference sequence). Trimming left V 4 bases short and J 11 bases short, with 15 bases between. The CDR3 DNA sequence: TGTGCCAGCAGCCGTCCCCTGGAGGGGGCACCCCTCCACTTT. Its translation: CASSRPLEGAPLHF.

The rearrangement uses TRBV11-2 and TRBJ2-5; TRBD2 aligns across 7 bases. The CDR3 sequence is 13 residues long. The germline CDR1 and CDR2 sequences are SGHAT and FQNNGV. J lost 5 bases, V lost 6 bases, and 6 bases had no gene match. The CDR3 DNA is TGTGCCAGCAGGGCGGGGGTTTCCGAGACCCAGTACTTC. It encodes CASRAGVSETQYF. Based on the CDR3 plus reference TRBV11-2 and TRBJ2-5, the full variable domain is EAGVAQSPRYKIIEKRQSVAFWCNPISGHATLYWYQQILGQGPKLLIQFQNNGVVDDSQLPKDRFSAERLKGVDSTLKIQPAKLEDSAVYLCASRAGVSETQYFGPGTRLLVL.

This chain connects TRBV6-6 to TRBJ2-3; D ambiguous. From germline, CDR1 is MNHNY and CDR2 SVGAGI (reference sequence). The CDR3 is made up of 15 amino acids. V dropped 2 bases and J dropped 4 bases, with 13 bases sitting between them. As DNA, the CDR3 is TGTGCCAGCAGTTACCGGACCCGAAGGGCAGATACGCAGTATTTT. Protein product: CASSYRTRRADTQYF.

This clonotype was detected many times. This sequence joins TRBV7-9 and TRBJ2-3, with 8 bases identical to TRBD2. V lost 3 bases to trimming and J lost 2 bases; unmatched junction nucleotides: 7. In germline, CDR1 is SEHNR, CDR2 FQNEAQ (reference sequence). This CDR3 comprises 16 residues. DNA for the CDR3: TGTGCCAGCAGCTTGCGGAAACTAGCGGACACAGATACGCAGTATTTT. Residues: CASSLRKLADTDTQYF. The full variable domain, with the rest looked up from reference TRBV7-9 and TRBJ2-3, is DTGVSQNPRHKITKRGQNVTFRCDPISEHNRLYWYRQTLGQGPEFLTYFQNEAQLEKSRLLSDRFSAERPKGSFSTLEIQRTEQGDSAMYLCASSLRKLADTDTQYFGPGTRLTVL.

This clonotype was observed a few times. The chain has TRBV5-6 and TRBJ2-7, with D perhaps being TRBD1 or TRBD2 (6 bases each). CDR1 and CDR2 (germline): SGHDT, YYEEEE. The CDR3 is 14 residues long. Trimming shortened V by 4 bases and J by 1 base, and 12 bases separated the two germline ends. In nucleotides, the CDR3 is TGTGCCAGCAGCGCGGGGACACCTTCCTACGAGCAGTACTTC. It is translated as CASSAGTPSYEQYF.

This CDR3 is CASSYTNLAGAFSDTQYF. In nucleotides, the CDR3 is TGTGCCAGCAGTTACACCAACCTAGCGGGGGCATTCTCAGATACGCAGTATTTT. The rearrangement links TRBV6-2 or TRBV6-3 to TRBJ2-3; 10 nucleotides agree with TRBD2. This CDR3 has 18 amino acids. Germline CDR1 reads MNHEY; CDR2 reads SVGEGT. V lost 2 bases and J lost 4; bases outside the gene matches: 12.

The J gene is TRBJ2-7, the V gene TRBV9; D may be TRBD1 (6 bases). The CDR3 is made up of 14 amino acids. Trimming shortened V by 1 base and J by 0 bases, and 8 bases separated the two germline ends. Germline V gene data show CDR1 as SGDLS and CDR2 as YYNGEE. Written as DNA, the CDR3 is TGTGCCAGCAGCGTAAGGGACACCTCCTACGAGCAGTACTTC. It is translated as CASSVRDTSYEQYF.

Many counts were recorded for this clonotype. V and J are TRBV20-1 and TRBJ2-5; 13 nucleotides match TRBD2. Germline V lookup: CDR1 DFQATT, CDR2 SNEGSKA (reference sequence). The CDR3 totals 18 residues. V was clipped by 5 bases and J by 7 bases; unmatched bases: 19. Here the CDR3 reads CSAEAGLAGIPPTGTQYF. The CDR3 DNA sequence: TGCAGTGCTGAAGCGGGACTAGCGGGGATTCCTCCCACGGGGACCCAGTACTTC.

A few counts support this clonotype. The genes are TRBV24-1 and TRBJ2-3; D could derive from TRBD1 or TRBD2 (6 bases each). This CDR3 has 15 amino acids. Germline V lookup: CDR1 KGHDR, CDR2 SFDVKD. The germline V and J ends were trimmed by 5 bases and 5 bases, with 16 bases remaining between them. CDR3 coding DNA: TGTGCCACCAGTGGAGTTTGGGGGGCTGAAGATACGCAGTATTTT. Translated, it gives CATSGVWGAEDTQYF.

Many counts were recorded for this clonotype. This chain connects TRBV28 to TRBJ2-1, with D uncertain. Germline loops: CDR1 MDHEN, CDR2 SYDVKM. V was trimmed by 7 bases and J by 6 bases, leaving 16 bases between them. The CDR3 has 14 amino acids. The CDR3 nucleotides are TGTGCCAGCACCCCCAGTCAGGTGGGCAATGAGCAGTTCTTC. Protein product: CASTPSQVGNEQFF. The complete variable domain, with remaining parts taken from reference TRBV28 and TRBJ2-1, reads DVKVTQSSRYLVKRTGEKVFLECVQDMDHENMFWYRQDPGLGLRLIYFSYDVKMKEKGDIPEGYSVSREKKERFSLILESASTNQTSMYLCASTPSQVGNEQFFGPGTRLTVL.

This clonotype was seen ten or more times. The chain combines TRBV7-2 with TRBJ2-4, with a weak D call TRBD2 (6 bases). Germline values: CDR1 SGHTA, CDR2 FQGNSA. The V gene lost 1 base and the J gene lost 0 bases, with 7 bases spanning the gap. The CDR3 runs to 15 residues. The CDR3, as DNA: TGTGCCAGCAGCTTAGGGACTATAGCCAAAAACATTCAGTACTTC. It translates to CASSLGTIAKNIQYF.

The sample holds many counts of this clonotype. This chain connects TRBV30 to TRBJ1-1; no clear D. Germline-derived CDR1 and CDR2 are GTSNPN and SVGIG (reference sequence). V dropped 1 base and J dropped 4 bases, with 7 bases sitting between them. The CDR3 runs 12 residues. The CDR3 DNA reads TGTGCCTGGAGTGAAGGGATCACTGAAGCTTTCTTT. Its protein product is CAWSEGITEAFF.

The chain joins TRBV5-1 to TRBJ1-4; 8 nucleotides line up with TRBD1. Germline loops: CDR1 SGHRS, CDR2 YFSETQ. The CDR3 has 14 amino acids. Unmatched junction bases numbered 3, after V lost 3 bases and J lost 5 bases. The CDR3 spells CASSWTGRNEKLFF. DNA of the CDR3: TGCGCCAGCAGCTGGACAGGGCGAAATGAAAAACTGTTTTTT.

CDR3 in amino acids: CASSPRVQQPQHF. In nucleotides, the CDR3 is TGTGCCAGCAGTCCCAGGGTTCAACAGCCCCAGCATTTT. The chain joins TRBV12-3 or TRBV12-4 to TRBJ1-5; D might be TRBD1 (5 bases). Trimming took off 5 bases at V and 7 bases at J, with 12 bases between the two ends. The CDR3 extends over 13 amino acids.